The sample holds a few counts of the clone carrying this TCR beta chain. This sample is part of a study of beta chain features in type 1 diabetes. Every bit of the isolated RNA underwent reverse transcription, so sequencing read expressed TCRB transcripts. Generated by immunoSEQ multiplex PCR, the TCRdb table keeps only in-frame clones and is missing some. This table holds about 930,000 clones, roughly a sixth found once. V lost 2 bases to trimming and J lost 1 base; unmatched junction nucleotides: 7. The germline V gene encodes CDR1 SGHRS and CDR2 YFSETQ. The CDR3 runs to 16 residues. The receptor was isolated from a woman between 18 and 30 years old in good health. The chain joins TRBV5-1 to TRBJ1-1, with 8 bases aligning to TRBD1. The specimen was naive CD4+ T cells from blood. The CDR3 spells CASSFNRQGKNTEAFF. CDR3 sequence (DNA): TGCGCCAGCAGCTTTAACCGACAGGGGAAGAACACTGAAGCTTTCTTT.